The following is a TCR beta chain sequence with its context. Which antigen it targets is not known. Base qualities are not recorded, but no much larger clone differs from it by a single base. The treatment or condition label of this sample denotes: allogeneic hematopoietic cell transplantation with graft depleted of TCRalphabeta T cells and CD19 B cells. The children who served as transplant recipients had been given grafts of TCRalphabeta/CD19-depleted allogeneic hematopoietic cells. These data are taken from a study of T-cell reconstitution after alpha-beta-depleted transplantation in children (dated by TCRdb to the mid-2010s). In terms of the full investigation: The study quantitatively tracked T-cell immune reconstitution after TCRalphabeta/CD19-depleted allogeneic hematopoietic cell transplantation in children using TCR repertoire profiling.

Here is what the overall study found, with its caveats: The frequencies of hyperexpanded clones fell over the following months, and after one year, T-cell counts and TCRbeta diversity were mostly attributed to newly produced T cells. The apparently early recovery of alphabetaT-cell counts about two months after transplant reportedly depended on only several hundred rapidly expanded clones that came from non-depleted graft cells. The high TCRbeta diversity at day 60 in some patients was ascribed to recipient T cells and intrathymic progenitors that had survived conditioning.

There are 16 amino acids in the CDR3, from cysteine to phenylalanine inclusive. Of all the DNA, just the CDR3 is kept, 48 bases in frame from base 1. V gives up 1 base and J gives up 2 bases, and the segment between their germline ends measures 16 bases. CDR1 SGHRS and CDR2 YFSETQ were looked up in the germline V gene. The library was built by means of PCR. The sequencing machine was an Illumina HiSeq 2500. TCR libraries were prepared with molecular barcoding, using unique molecular identifiers to normalize TCRbeta repertoire quantification. Using fastp at Q25 and MiXCR, TCRdb reprocessed the public reads and kept productive beta chains. Rows matching on CDR3 protein sequence are summarized as one entry with the most common DNA and genes. This sample gives some 840,000 distinct CDR3 sequences in total; around 15% of them show up just once. The top ten hold approximately 5% of the sample.

This sequence uses TRBV5-1 and TRBJ2-7, and the D gene may be TRBD1, 6 bases matching. This TCR was recovered from a male patient between 5 and 17 years old who had a stem cell transplant for acute lymphoblastic leukemia, so the T cells may come from the graft donor. This sample comprised PBMCs, mostly from graft donor cells, obtained 360 days after TCRalphabeta/CD19-depleted stem cell transplant. The DNA reads as follows: TGCGCCAGCAGCTTGATACCTACAGGGTTTCCCTACGAGCAGTACTTC. Its protein product is CASSLIPTGFPYEQYF.